In this sample, the clone carrying this T cell receptor (beta chain) turned up many times. This sample is part of a study of glioma-infiltrating T cells. Looking at the study overall: WHO grade II oligodendrogliomas or astrocytomas, plus non-recurrent WHO grade IV glioblastomas, were sampled. Sequencing aimed for roughly 4.5- to 11-fold coverage of about a million peripheral T cells.

Germline CDR1 reads MNHEY; CDR2 reads SVGEGT. The CDR3 runs 14 residues. V was clipped by 0 bases and J by 5 bases, with 10 bases between them. The iRepertoire nested amplicon-rescue multiplex PCR amplified TCR alpha and beta CDR3s from RNA. TCRdb passed the multiplex PCR reads through MiXCR, listing each CDR3 protein once. The table records 300,000 to 450,000 distinct CDR3 sequences, approximately 42% of them present only once. The specimen was glioma tissue, nonneoplastic brain tissue, or PBMCs (not recorded which). The rearrangement joins TRBV6-2 or TRBV6-3 to TRBJ2-5; D remains ambiguous. The origin of this receptor is a human donor with low-grade glioma or glioblastoma, undergoing nonglioma brain surgery, or in good health (not recorded which). The CDR3 DNA reads as TGTGCCAGCAGTTACTCGCTAGTCCAGGAGACCCAGTACTTC. Amino acid sequence: CASSYSLVQETQYF.